Presented here are 17 T cell receptor beta chains from one specimen sequenced in a study of OX40 agonist ivuxolimab in advanced cancers. Repertoires were generated with immunoSEQ multiplex PCR, while TCRdb's copy carries only in-frame clones and drops some. The profile shows approximately 70,000 clones, 88% of them singletons. The sequences come from CD4+ or CD8+ T cells sorted from blood, collected in a trial of the OX40 agonist ivuxolimab. The receptors shown here come from an adult with an advanced solid tumor such as melanoma, head and neck, liver or kidney cancer.

The rearrangement links TRBV11-2 to TRBJ1-1; TRBD1 agrees at 9 bases. This CDR3 has 15 amino acids. The J segment lost 8 bases and the V segment lost 5 bases, leaving 12 bases of the junction unmatched. Looked up from germline, CDR1 is SGHAT and CDR2 is FQNNGV. The CDR3 DNA is TGTGCCAGCAGCAGCACCGGGACAGGGTGGACCGAAGCTTTCTTT. This sequence encodes CASSSTGTGWTEAFF.

The chain joins TRBV6-5 to TRBJ2-1; the D is unclear. Germline V gene data show CDR1 as MNHEY and CDR2 as SVGAGI. This CDR3 has 12 amino acids. Trimming removed 6 bases at V and 9 bases at J, with 12 bases between. The CDR3: CASRSFWGEQFF. The CDR3 DNA sequence: TGTGCCAGCAGGTCCTTTTGGGGTGAGCAGTTCTTC.

The chain uses TRBV7-8 and TRBJ1-3; no clear D gene. V shed 4 bases and J shed 4 bases, with 5 bases lying between them. Germline CDR1 is SGHVS and CDR2 is FQNEAQ. The CDR3 extends over 12 amino acids. CDR3 amino acids: CASSSIGNTIYF. CDR3 nucleotides: TGTGCCAGCAGCTCCATCGGAAACACCATATATTTT.

The V gene is TRBV7-3, the J gene TRBJ2-5, with D possibly matching TRBD2 (6 bases). CDR3 length: 15 residues. Germline V gene lookup returns CDR1 SGHTA and CDR2 FQGTGA. V lost 3 bases, J lost 1 base, and 12 bases lay in between. The CDR3 spells CASSLEPGVQETQYF. The CDR3 coding sequence is TGTGCCAGCAGCTTGGAGCCGGGGGTCCAAGAGACCCAGTACTTC.

The chain links TRBV7-8 to TRBJ2-7; D gene unclear. V lost 1 base and J 0 bases, leaving 7 bases between the germline ends. Germline V gives CDR1 SGHVS, CDR2 FQNEAQ. The CDR3 consists of 14 residues. As DNA, the CDR3 is TGTGCCAGCAGCTTAGGGCTCAGCTCCTACGAGCAGTACTTC. Its translation is CASSLGLSSYEQYF.

The chain employs TRBV5-1 and TRBJ2-1; tentative D call: TRBD2 (6 bases). The V end was cut by 4 bases, the J end by 8 bases, with 22 bases between. This CDR3 has 16 residues. Germline lookup yields CDR1 SGHRS and CDR2 YFSETQ. CDR3 protein: CASSPGVVVTLDEQFF. The CDR3 DNA is TGCGCCAGCAGCCCGGGGGTAGTAGTAACCTTGGATGAGCAGTTCTTC. The complete variable domain, with remaining parts taken from reference TRBV5-1 and TRBJ2-1, reads KAGVTQTPRYLIKTRGQQVTLSCSPISGHRSVSWYQQTPGQGLQFLFEYFSETQRNKGNFPGRFSGRQFSNSRSEMNVSTLELGDSALYLCASSPGVVVTLDEQFFGPGTRLTVL.

The chain links TRBV28 to TRBJ2-2; no reliable D call. Trimming stripped 5 bases from V and 5 bases from J, with 9 bases between. CDR1 MDHEN and CDR2 SYDVKM come from the germline V gene. The CDR3 spans 13 residues. The DNA of the CDR3 is TGTGCCAGCAGTATTGGAGATACCGGGGAGCTGTTTTTT. Translated, it gives CASSIGDTGELFF.

V gene TRBV5-1 combines with J gene TRBJ1-2; D gene uncertain. The V end was cut by 0 bases, the J end by 4 bases, with 10 bases between. The germline V gene has CDR1 SGHRS and CDR2 YFSETQ. The CDR3 totals 14 residues. The CDR3 loop reads CASSLGGSFYGYTF. The CDR3 bases are TGCGCCAGCAGCTTGGGTGGCAGCTTCTATGGCTACACCTTC. Complete variable domain (other parts from reference TRBV5-1 and TRBJ1-2): KAGVTQTPRYLIKTRGQQVTLSCSPISGHRSVSWYQQTPGQGLQFLFEYFSETQRNKGNFPGRFSGRQFSNSRSEMNVSTLELGDSALYLCASSLGGSFYGYTFGSGTRLTVV.

This chain uses TRBV19 with TRBJ1-5; D unclear. Germline lookup yields CDR1 LNHDA and CDR2 SQIVND (reference sequence). This CDR3 region has 13 residues. With 7 bases removed from V and 2 bases from J, the gap between germline ends came to 9 bases. The CDR3 reads CASKDGGNQPQHF. CDR3 sequence (DNA): TGTGCCAGTAAGGATGGGGGCAATCAGCCCCAGCATTTT. Combining the CDR3 with reference TRBV19 and TRBJ1-5 gives the whole variable domain DGGITQSPKYLFRKEGQNVTLSCEQNLNHDAMYWYRQDPGQGLRLIYYSQIVNDFQKGDIAEGYSVSREKKESFPLTVTSAQKNPTAFYLCASKDGGNQPQHFGDGTRLSIL.

The J gene is TRBJ2-7, the V gene TRBV25-1, with a tentative D call TRBD2 (5 bases). Germline CDR1 reads MGHDK; CDR2 reads SYGVNS. The ends were cut back, 5 bases at V and 4 bases at J, with 9 bases in the middle. The CDR3 consists of 12 residues. DNA for the CDR3: TGTGCCAGCAGTTTCGGGGAATACGAGCAGTACTTC. Amino acid sequence: CASSFGEYEQYF.

The table lists this clone with a count of one. The chain carries TRBV11-3 and TRBJ2-3; D not resolved. The length of the CDR3 is 13 residues. V was pared by 5 bases and J by 3 bases, with 9 bases between. Per the germline V gene, CDR1 is SGHNT and CDR2 is YENEEA. The DNA of the CDR3 is TGTGCCAGCAGCCGAGTGGGGACAGATACGCAGTATTTT. Protein product: CASSRVGTDTQYF.

This rearrangement joins TRBV19 to TRBJ1-2; 7 nucleotides align to TRBD1. The germline V gene has CDR1 LNHDA and CDR2 SQIVND (reference sequence). The CDR3 consists of 14 residues. V lost 5 bases to trimming and J lost 4 bases; unmatched junction nucleotides: 7. The CDR3 is CASSRRGQIYGYTF. The CDR3 nucleotides read TGTGCCAGTAGTCGTAGGGGGCAAATCTATGGCTACACCTTC.

V usage is TRBV27 and J usage is TRBJ2-5; D remains ambiguous. CDR3 size: 14 residues. V was trimmed by 5 bases and J by 1 base, leaving 11 bases between them. Per germline, CDR1 MNHEY and CDR2 SMNVEV (reference sequence). The CDR3 spells CASSRHAPQETQYF. The CDR3 nucleotides are TGTGCCAGCAGTCGACACGCACCCCAAGAGACCCAGTACTTC.

This clone was detected once. This rearrangement joins TRBV18 to TRBJ2-2; D is undetermined. V lost 2 bases to trimming and J lost 7 bases, with 14 bases between them. This CDR3 is built from 15 residues. The germline V gene encodes CDR1 KGHSH and CDR2 LQKENI. The CDR3, as DNA: TGTGCCAGCTCACCATTCGCGGACCGGAGCGGGGAGCTGTTTTTT. This translates into CASSPFADRSGELFF. Variable domain in full (rest from reference TRBV18 and TRBJ2-2): NAGVMQNPRHLVRRRGQEARLRCSPMKGHSHVYWYRQLPEEGLKFMVYLQKENIIDESGMPKERFSAEFPKEGPSILRIQQVVRGDSAAYFCASSPFADRSGELFFGEGSRLTVL.

About this clone itself: Sequence at one end of the junction differs from germline and may be a read error. J is TRBJ2-2 and V is TRBV7-7; 10 bases are a match to TRBD1. This CDR3 is built from 15 residues. Germline V CDR1 and CDR2: SSHAT, FNYEAQ (reference sequence). In DNA, the CDR3 is TGTGCTAGCAGCGCCGGGACAGGGGTCGGCGGGGAGCTGTTTTTT. Its translation is CASSAGTGVGGELFF.

This chain connects TRBV9 to TRBJ2-2; 14 nucleotides agree with TRBD2. CDR3 length: 17 residues. CDR1 and CDR2 from the germline V gene are SGDLS and YYNGEE. V was pared by 3 bases and J by 5 bases, with 6 bases of the junction left unmatched. The CDR3 is CASSETSGGAGTGELFF. The CDR3 nucleotides are TGTGCCAGCAGCGAGACTAGCGGGGGGGCTGGGACCGGGGAGCTGTTTTTT. Supplemented by reference TRBV9 and TRBJ2-2, the full variable domain reads DSGVTQTPKHLITATGQRVTLRCSPRSGDLSVYWYQQSLDQGLQFLIQYYNGEERAKGNILERFSAQQFPDLHSELNLSSLELGDSALYFCASSETSGGAGTGELFFGEGSRLTVL.

V and J are TRBV5-1 and TRBJ2-5; 14 bases map to TRBD2. V trimming: 0 bases; J trimming: 5 bases; junction bases outside the gene matches: 12. CDR1 is SGHRS and CDR2 is YFSETQ in the germline V gene. The CDR3 spans 19 residues. The CDR3 region has the DNA TGCGCCAGCAGCTTGGAAGCCACAGGACTAGCGGGGGGTTATGAGACCCAGTACTTC. This sequence encodes CASSLEATGLAGGYETQYF. Looking up the rest from reference TRBV5-1 and TRBJ2-5 gives the full variable domain: KAGVTQTPRYLIKTRGQQVTLSCSPISGHRSVSWYQQTPGQGLQFLFEYFSETQRNKGNFPGRFSGRQFSNSRSEMNVSTLELGDSALYLCASSLEATGLAGGYETQYFGPGTRLLVL.